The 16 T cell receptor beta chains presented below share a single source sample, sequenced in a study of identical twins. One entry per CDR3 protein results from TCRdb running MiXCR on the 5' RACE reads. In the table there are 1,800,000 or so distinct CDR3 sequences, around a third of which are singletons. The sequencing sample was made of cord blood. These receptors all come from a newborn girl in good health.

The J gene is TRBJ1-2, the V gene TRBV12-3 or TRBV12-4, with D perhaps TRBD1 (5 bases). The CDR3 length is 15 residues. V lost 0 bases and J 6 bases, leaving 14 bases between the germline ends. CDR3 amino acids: CASSLAGRVFDGYTF. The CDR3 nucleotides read TGTGCCAGCAGTTTAGCAGGCAGGGTTTTCGATGGCTACACCTTC.

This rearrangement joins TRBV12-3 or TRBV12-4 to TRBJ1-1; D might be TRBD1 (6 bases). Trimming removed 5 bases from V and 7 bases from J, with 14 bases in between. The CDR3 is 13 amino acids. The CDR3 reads CASSPTGNGEAFF. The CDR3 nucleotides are TGTGCCAGCAGTCCAACAGGGAACGGTGAAGCTTTCTTT.

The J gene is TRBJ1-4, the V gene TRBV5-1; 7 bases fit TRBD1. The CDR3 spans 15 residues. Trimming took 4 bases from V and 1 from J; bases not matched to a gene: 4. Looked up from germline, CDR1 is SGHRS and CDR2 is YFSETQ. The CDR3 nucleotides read TGCGCCAGCAGCGGAAACAGGGGAACTAATGAAAAACTGTTTTTT. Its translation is CASSGNRGTNEKLFF. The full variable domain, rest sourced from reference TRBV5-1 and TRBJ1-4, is KAGVTQTPRYLIKTRGQQVTLSCSPISGHRSVSWYQQTPGQGLQFLFEYFSETQRNKGNFPGRFSGRQFSNSRSEMNVSTLELGDSALYLCASSGNRGTNEKLFFGSGTQLSVL.

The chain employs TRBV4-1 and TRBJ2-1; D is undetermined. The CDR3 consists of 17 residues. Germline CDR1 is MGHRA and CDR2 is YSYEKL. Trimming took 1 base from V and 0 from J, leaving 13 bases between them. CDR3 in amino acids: CASSQVVTRSSYNEQFF. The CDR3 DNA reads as TGCGCCAGCAGCCAAGTCGTCACCCGTAGCTCCTACAATGAGCAGTTCTTC.

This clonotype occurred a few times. The CDR3 here is CASSRNLFNNEQFF. The DNA for the CDR3 is TGTGCCAGCAGTCGGAACCTTTTTAACAATGAGCAGTTCTTC. The chain links TRBV28 to TRBJ2-1; no clear D. V was pared by 5 bases and J by 5 bases, with 13 bases between. The CDR3 runs to 14 residues. Per germline, CDR1 MDHEN and CDR2 SYDVKM. The full variable domain, in which reference TRBV28 and TRBJ2-1 provide the parts outside the CDR3, is DVKVTQSSRYLVKRTGEKVFLECVQDMDHENMFWYRQDPGLGLRLIYFSYDVKMKEKGDIPEGYSVSREKKERFSLILESASTNQTSMYLCASSRNLFNNEQFFGPGTRLTVL.

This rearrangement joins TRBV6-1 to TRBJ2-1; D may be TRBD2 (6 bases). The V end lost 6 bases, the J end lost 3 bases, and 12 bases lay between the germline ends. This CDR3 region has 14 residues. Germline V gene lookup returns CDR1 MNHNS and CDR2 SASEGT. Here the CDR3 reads CASRAGFFYNEQFF. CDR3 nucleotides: TGTGCCAGCAGGGCGGGATTTTTCTACAATGAGCAGTTCTTC.

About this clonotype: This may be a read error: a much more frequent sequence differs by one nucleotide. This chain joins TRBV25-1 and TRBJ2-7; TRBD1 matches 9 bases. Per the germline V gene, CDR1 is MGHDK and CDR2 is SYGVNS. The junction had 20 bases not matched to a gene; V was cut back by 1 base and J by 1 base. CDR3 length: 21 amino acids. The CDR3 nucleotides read TGTGCCAGCAGTGAATCAGGAACCGGGACAGGGACATGTTCGGGATCCTACGAGCAGTACTTC. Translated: CASSESGTGTGTCSGSYEQYF.

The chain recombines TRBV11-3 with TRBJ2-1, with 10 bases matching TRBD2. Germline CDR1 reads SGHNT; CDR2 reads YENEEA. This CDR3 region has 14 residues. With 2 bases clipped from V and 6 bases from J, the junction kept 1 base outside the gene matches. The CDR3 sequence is CASSLQREGNEQFF. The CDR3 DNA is TGTGCCAGCAGCTTACAGCGGGAGGGCAATGAGCAGTTCTTC. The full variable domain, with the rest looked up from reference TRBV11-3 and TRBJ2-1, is EAGVVQSPRYKIIEKKQPVAFWCNPISGHNTLYWYLQNLGQGPELLIRYENEEAVDDSQLPKDRFSAERLKGVDSTLKIQPAELGDSAVYLCASSLQREGNEQFFGPGTRLTVL.

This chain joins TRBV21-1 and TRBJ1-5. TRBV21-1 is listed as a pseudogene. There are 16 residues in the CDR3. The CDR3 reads CASSKAGFINNQPQHF. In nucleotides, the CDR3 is TGTGCCAGCAGCAAGGCCGGGTTCATCAATAATCAGCCCCAGCATTTT.

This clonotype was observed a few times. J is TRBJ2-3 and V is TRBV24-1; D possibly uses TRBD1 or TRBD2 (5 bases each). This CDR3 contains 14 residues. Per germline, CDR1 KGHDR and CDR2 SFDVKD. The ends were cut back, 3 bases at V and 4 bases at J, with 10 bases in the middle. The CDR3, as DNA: TGTGCCACCAGTGATGGCCTGGGGGCAGATACGCAGTATTTT. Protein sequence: CATSDGLGADTQYF.

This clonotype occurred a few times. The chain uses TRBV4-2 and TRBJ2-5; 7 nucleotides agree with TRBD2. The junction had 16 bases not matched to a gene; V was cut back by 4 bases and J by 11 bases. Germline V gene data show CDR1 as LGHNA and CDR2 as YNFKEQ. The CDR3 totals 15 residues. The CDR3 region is CASSPQRGLYNEQYF. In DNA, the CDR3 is TGTGCCAGCAGCCCCCAGCGGGGCCTATACAATGAGCAGTACTTC.

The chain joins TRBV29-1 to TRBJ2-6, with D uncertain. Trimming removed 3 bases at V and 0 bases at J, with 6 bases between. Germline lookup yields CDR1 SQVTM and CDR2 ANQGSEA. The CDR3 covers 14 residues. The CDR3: CSVDRASGANVLTF. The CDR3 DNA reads TGCAGCGTTGACCGAGCCTCTGGGGCCAACGTCCTGACTTTC.

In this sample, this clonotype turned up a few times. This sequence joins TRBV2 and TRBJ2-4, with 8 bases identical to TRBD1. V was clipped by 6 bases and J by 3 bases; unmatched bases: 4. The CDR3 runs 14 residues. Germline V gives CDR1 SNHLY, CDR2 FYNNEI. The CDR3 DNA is TGTGCCAGCAGGGTCAGGGGGCGCAAAAACATTCAGTACTTC. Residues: CASRVRGRKNIQYF.

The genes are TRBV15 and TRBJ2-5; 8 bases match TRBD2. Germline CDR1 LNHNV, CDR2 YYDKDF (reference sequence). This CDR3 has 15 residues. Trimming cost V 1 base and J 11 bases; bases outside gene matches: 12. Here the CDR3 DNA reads TGTGCCACCAGCAGAGGTCTAGCGGGCCGTAATGAGCAGTACTTC. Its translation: CATSRGLAGRNEQYF.

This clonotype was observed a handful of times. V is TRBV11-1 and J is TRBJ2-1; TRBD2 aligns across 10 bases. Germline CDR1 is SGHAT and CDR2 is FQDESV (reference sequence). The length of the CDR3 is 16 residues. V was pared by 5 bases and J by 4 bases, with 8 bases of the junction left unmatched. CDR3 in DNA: TGTGCCAGCAGCCCACTCGATAGCGGGGGGTACAATGAGCAGTTCTTC. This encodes CASSPLDSGGYNEQFF.

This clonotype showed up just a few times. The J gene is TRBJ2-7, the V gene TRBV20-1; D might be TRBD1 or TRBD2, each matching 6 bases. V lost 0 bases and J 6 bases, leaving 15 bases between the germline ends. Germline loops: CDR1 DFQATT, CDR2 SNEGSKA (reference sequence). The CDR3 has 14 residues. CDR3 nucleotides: TGCAGTGCTAGAGATTCGGGGGCAGGCGGCGAGCAGTACTTC. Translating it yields CSARDSGAGGEQYF.